Presented here are 15 T cell receptor beta chains from one specimen sequenced in a study of CD8+ T cells in alopecia areata. RNA extraction was followed by reverse transcription into cDNA, which acted as the sequencing template. Sequenced by immunoSEQ multiplex PCR; TCRdb stores in-frame clones only, minus some. The table lists under 150,000 clones, roughly four fifths of them singletons. The sample's treatment: oral pan-JAK inhibitor, 5-10 mg twice daily. Material: CD8+ T cells sorted from blood, obtained at week 4, from a patient treated with tofacitinib. These receptors were obtained from a human donor with alopecia areata.

CDR3: CSVEGRGVDETQYF. CDR3 in DNA: TGCAGCGTTGAAGGACGGGGGGTGGATGAGACCCAGTACTTC. The chain couples TRBV29-1 to TRBJ2-5; TRBD2 agrees at 7 bases. Germline values: CDR1 SQVTM, CDR2 ANQGSEA. This CDR3 contains 14 residues. V shed 1 base and J 5 bases; nucleotides not matched to a gene: 7.

The chain combines TRBV10-2 with TRBJ2-7; 9 nucleotides match TRBD1. Trimming took 7 bases from V and 3 from J; bases not matched to a gene: 4. CDR3 length: 13 residues. The germline gives CDR1 WSHSY, CDR2 SAAADI. The CDR3, as DNA: TGCGCCAGCAACGGGACAGGGCTCTACGAGCAGTACTTC. Encoded protein: CASNGTGLYEQYF.

This chain joins TRBV2 and TRBJ2-2; D is unclear. CDR3 length equals 14 residues. V lost 3 bases and J lost 4, with 9 bases in between. CDR1 is SNHLY, CDR2 FYNNEI, per germline. In nucleotides, the CDR3 is TGTGCCAGCAGTGATAGGGTCCCCACCGGGGAGCTGTTTTTT. As protein: CASSDRVPTGELFF.

The chain joins TRBV4-2 to TRBJ2-7; TRBD1 or TRBD2 may be the D gene (5 bases each). The CDR3 contains 15 residues. Trimming took 1 base from V and 2 from J, leaving 12 bases between them. Germline CDR1 is LGHNA and CDR2 is YNFKEQ. CDR3 in DNA: TGTGCCAGCAGCCAAGTCGCAGGGACGACCTACGAGCAGTACTTC. Its protein product is CASSQVAGTTYEQYF.

V usage is TRBV10-3 and J usage is TRBJ1-1, with 7 bases that match TRBD1. V shed 6 bases, J shed 7 bases, and the junction held 5 bases outside the gene matches. Germline V gene data show CDR1 as ENHRY and CDR2 as SYGVKD. This CDR3 has 12 residues. The CDR3 nucleotides read TGTGCCATCAGAGGACAGGAGCGTGAAGCTTTCTTT. Its protein is CAIRGQEREAFF.

About this clone: A junction boundary mismatches the germline segment, possibly from a read error. This chain joins TRBV4-3 and TRBJ1-1; 8 bases align to TRBD1. This CDR3 region has 13 residues. Per germline, CDR1 LGHNA and CDR2 YSLEER. The CDR3: CASSQATGGGGGF. The CDR3, as DNA: TGCGCCAGCAGCCAGGCAACAGGGGGTGGAGGAGGTTTT.

This rearrangement joins TRBV7-9 to TRBJ2-7; perhaps TRBD2 as D (5 bases). The CDR3 runs to 12 residues. Between the trimmed V and J ends, which lost 4 bases and 6 bases, there was a span of 10 bases. Germline V CDR1 and CDR2: SEHNR, FQNEAQ (reference sequence). The CDR3 DNA is TGTGCCAGCAGCTCCCAGAGGGCCGAGCAGTACTTC. Its protein is CASSSQRAEQYF.

This sequence joins TRBV27 and TRBJ2-7; 9 bases align to TRBD1. The CDR3 has 14 amino acids. CDR1 is MNHEY and CDR2 is SMNVEV in the germline V gene (reference sequence). With 0 bases clipped from V and 4 bases from J, the junction kept 1 base outside the gene matches. Here the CDR3 DNA reads TGTGCCAGCAGTTTATCGACAGGGGGGTACGAGCAGTACTTC. Protein sequence: CASSLSTGGYEQYF.

The rearrangement links TRBV9 to TRBJ2-5; 7 positions match TRBD2. Trimming at V came to 4 bases and at J to 1 base, leaving 10 bases not matched to a gene. The CDR3 consists of 16 residues. The germline V gene encodes CDR1 SGDLS and CDR2 YYNGEE. CDR3 sequence reads: CASSSGGGRSQETQYF. CDR3 DNA: TGTGCCAGCAGCTCCGGCGGGGGACGCTCCCAAGAGACCCAGTACTTC.

The V call is TRBV5-6, the J call TRBJ1-1; 11 bases agree with TRBD1. Germline CDR1 reads SGHDT; CDR2 reads YYEEEE. The CDR3 is 17 residues long. J lost 0 bases, V lost 0 bases, and 4 bases had no gene match. CDR3 protein: CASSLEGQGAMNTEAFF. The CDR3 DNA sequence: TGTGCCAGCAGCTTGGAAGGACAGGGGGCCATGAACACTGAAGCTTTCTTT.

V is TRBV10-3 and J is TRBJ2-1; TRBD2 matches at 9 bases. The germline CDR1 and CDR2 sequences are ENHRY and SYGVKD. This CDR3 is 14 amino acids long. The V gene end was trimmed by 2 bases and the J gene end by 8 bases; junction bases not matched to a gene: 4. The CDR3 loop reads CAISEVGLAHEQFF. The CDR3 bases are TGTGCCATCAGTGAGGTGGGACTAGCCCATGAGCAGTTCTTC.

This clone was observed once. The genes are TRBV4-3 and TRBJ1-2; D not resolved. Deletions cut 0 bases from V and 0 bases from J, with 11 bases between. The CDR3 consists of 16 residues. The germline gives CDR1 LGHNA, CDR2 YSLEER. The CDR3 protein is CASSQDIASANYGYTF. The CDR3, as DNA: TGCGCCAGCAGCCAAGATATAGCGTCCGCTAACTATGGCTACACCTTC.

The V call is TRBV7-9, the J call TRBJ2-1; tentatively, D is TRBD2 (5 bases). CDR3 length: 13 amino acids. Germline V gene data show CDR1 as SEHNR and CDR2 as FQNEAQ (reference sequence). Trimming took 4 bases from V and 6 from J, leaving 10 bases between them. The DNA for the CDR3 is TGTGCCAGCAGCTCCCCGGGGTTCAATGAGCAGTTCTTC. It yields the protein CASSSPGFNEQFF.

The chain links TRBV6-5 to TRBJ1-1; tentatively, D is TRBD1 (6 bases). The CDR3 totals 14 residues. V was cut by 0 bases and J by 8 bases, with 13 bases left in between. In germline, CDR1 is MNHEY, CDR2 SVGAGI. The CDR3 region is CASSYSWGDKEAFF. CDR3 bases: TGTGCCAGCAGTTACTCGTGGGGGGACAAAGAAGCTTTCTTT.

This clone was counted a few times. The V call is TRBV29-1, the J call TRBJ2-7; D gene ambiguous. The V end lost 4 bases, the J end lost 0 bases, and 7 bases lay between the germline ends. The germline V gene has CDR1 SQVTM and CDR2 ANQGSEA. The CDR3 length is 12 residues. The CDR3 DNA is TGCAGCGTTGTCGACAACTCCTACGAGCAGTACTTC. Translated: CSVVDNSYEQYF.